This record covers a single TCR beta chain. Repertoires were generated with immunoSEQ multiplex PCR, while TCRdb's copy carries only in-frame clones and drops some. The table shows 200,000 to 250,000 clones, with 82% occurring only once. The Seattle site enrolled patients during active infection and followed them longitudinally. Germline lookup yields CDR1 SGHRS and CDR2 YFSETQ. The CDR3 is 15 residues long. V lost 3 bases and J lost 4; bases outside the gene matches: 8. The sample comes from a study of blood T cell repertoires in COVID-19. Study summary: Samples came from the United States, Italy and Spain, spanning acute and convalescent COVID-19.

The chain combines TRBV5-1 with TRBJ2-7; 9 positions match TRBD1. Sequencing was done on a sample of peripheral blood. This receptor was obtained from a woman aged 80 or over with COVID-19, enrolled during active disease. Here the CDR3 reads CASSSSGTGHYEQYF. Here the CDR3 DNA reads TGCGCCAGCAGCTCGTCCGGGACAGGGCATTACGAGCAGTACTTC.